The clone carrying this TCR beta chain appeared a few times. The antigen is undetermined. The source of the sample is a study of post-analysis software for immune sequencing data. At the level of the study: Multiple sclerosis in the patients followed relapsing-remitting, secondary progressive and progressive-relapsing courses. Study conclusions and caveats: Strong co-clustering by F measure linked samples that shared a preparation batch. Five TRBV segments were significantly more frequent in patients than in controls. TRBV5-6, TRBV5-1 and TRBV20-1 were among these segments.

Germline V lookup: CDR1 SGHRS, CDR2 YFSETQ. CDR3 length equals 18 residues. With V trimmed by 4 bases and J by 1 base, 9 bases remained unmatched. Built from TCR beta cDNA, the libraries had unique molecular identifiers in them. Researchers reported roughly 510,000 cDNA molecules coming from around 1 to 9.1 million T cells. TCRdb processed the PCR reads anew with MiXCR; each CDR3 protein has one entry. This repertoire shows roughly 150,000 distinct CDR3 sequences, 30% to 45% found once; its top ten account for approximately 30%. The receptor was isolated from a girl aged 10 to 17 with multiple sclerosis. This rearrangement joins TRBV5-1 to TRBJ2-3; TRBD2 matches 13 bases. The sequencing used blood, collected after autologous hematopoietic stem cell transplantation. The CDR3 sequence: CASSVTGTSGTGTDTQYF. The CDR3 region has the DNA TGCGCCAGCAGCGTAACCGGGACTAGCGGGACCGGCACAGATACGCAGTATTTT.